These 25 T cell receptor beta chains were all obtained from the same sample, sequenced in a study of T cells in Graves' hyperthyroidism and ophthalmopathy. Using RNA transcripts as the source, TCR beta CDR3 regions were amplified. First-round RT-PCR with HTBI primers amplified the TCR CDR3 region. TCRdb independently ran MiXCR on the multiplex PCR reads; one entry per CDR3 protein. The sample contains more than 300,000 distinct CDR3 sequences, roughly 13% of which appear only once. The sequencing input was blood. All receptors derive from a woman aged 25 to 39 with Graves' hyperthyroidism.

In regard to this clonotype: A much larger clone is a single base away; this may be a read error. CDR3 amino acids: CASSVLGPSYEQYF. The DNA for the CDR3 is TGTGCCAGCAGTGTTTTGGGGCCCTCCTACGAGCAGTACTTC. This sequence joins TRBV27 and TRBJ2-7, with D maybe TRBD1 (5 bases). The V end lost 5 bases, the J end lost 0 bases, and 11 bases lay between the germline ends. Germline V gives CDR1 MNHEY, CDR2 SMNVEV (reference sequence). This CDR3 has 14 amino acids.

The gene calls are TRBV7-9 and TRBJ2-5; 7 bases align to TRBD2. CDR1 is SEHNR, CDR2 FQNEAQ, per germline (reference sequence). The CDR3 totals 16 residues. Unmatched junction bases numbered 11, after V lost 2 bases and J lost 5 bases. The CDR3, as DNA: TGTGCCAGCAGCTTACCTAGCGGAGTGCTCGGGGAGACCCAGTACTTC. The encoded protein is CASSLPSGVLGETQYF.

This clonotype was detected a few times. This chain links TRBV30 with TRBJ1-2; D gene unclear. This CDR3 has 12 residues. Germline CDR1 and CDR2: GTSNPN and SVGIG (reference sequence). V was shortened by 1 base and J by 5 bases, with 8 bases between the two germline ends. The DNA for the CDR3 is TGTGCCTGGAGTGCGGTATTATATGGCTACACCTTC. Protein: CAWSAVLYGYTF.

This clonotype was counted at least ten times. The genes are TRBV28 and TRBJ2-7, with a possible D match to TRBD1 (5 bases). V lost 7 bases and J lost 4, with 8 bases in between. CDR1 and CDR2 from the germline V gene are MDHEN and SYDVKM. This CDR3 region has 11 residues. CDR3 protein: CASTGAYEQYF. CDR3 sequence (DNA): TGTGCCAGCACTGGGGCATACGAGCAGTACTTC.

The chain combines TRBV29-1 with TRBJ1-2, with D maybe TRBD1 (6 bases). The CDR3 is 17 residues long. Trimming took 4 bases from V and 4 from J, leaving 25 bases between them. CDR1 and CDR2 from the germline V gene are SQVTM and ANQGSEA. For the CDR3, the DNA is TGCAGCGTTGTCTTAGAGGAACAGGGATTTCGTCCCTATGGCTACACCTTC. Its protein product is CSVVLEEQGFRPYGYTF.

The table lists this clonotype with many counts. The V and J genes are TRBV20-1 and TRBJ2-7; D remains unclear. The V gene's germline CDR1 is DFQATT and CDR2 SNEGSKA (reference sequence). The CDR3 runs to 17 residues. Trimming removed 6 bases from V and 0 bases from J, with 24 bases in between. Here the CDR3 DNA reads TGCAGTGCCACAACCTACGGCAGGTGGCACCGCTCCTACGAGCAGTACTTC. It translates to CSATTYGRWHRSYEQYF.

In its sample, this clonotype was seen a few times. This sequence joins TRBV30 and TRBJ1-2; 9 bases fit TRBD1. Looked up from germline, CDR1 is GTSNPN and CDR2 is SVGIG (reference sequence). Unmatched junction bases numbered 5, after V lost 1 base and J lost 8 bases. The CDR3 extends over 13 amino acids. The chain's CDR3 is CAWSGDRAIGYTF. The CDR3, as DNA: TGTGCCTGGAGTGGGGACAGGGCCATCGGCTACACCTTC.

The table lists this clonotype with many counts. This rearrangement joins TRBV9 to TRBJ2-3, with 7 bases lining up with TRBD2. After removal of 1 base from V and 11 bases from J, the junction contained 13 bases not matched to a gene. Germline loops: CDR1 SGDLS, CDR2 YYNGEE. The CDR3 sequence is 15 residues long. CDR3 protein: CASSVSQRGSGKQYF. The CDR3, as DNA: TGTGCCAGCAGCGTATCCCAGCGCGGGAGCGGGAAGCAGTATTTT.

The chain uses TRBV7-9 and TRBJ1-5; TRBD1 aligns across 7 bases. J was trimmed by 0 bases and V by 2 bases; bases with no gene match: 1. Germline CDR1 SEHNR, CDR2 FQNEAQ (reference sequence). This CDR3 contains 15 residues. The CDR3 sequence: CASSLNRGSNQPQHF. DNA of the CDR3: TGTGCCAGCAGCTTAAACAGGGGTAGCAATCAGCCCCAGCATTTT.

This chain connects TRBV4-2 to TRBJ2-3, with TRBD2 identical over 11 bases. Germline trimming cut 5 bases from V and 0 bases from J; bases unmatched to any gene: 7. This CDR3 comprises 17 residues. From germline, CDR1 is LGHNA and CDR2 YNFKEQ. The CDR3 coding sequence is TGTGCCAGCAGCGAGGGACTAGCGGAGTCTAGCACAGATACGCAGTATTTT. Translation gives CASSEGLAESSTDTQYF.

The chain is built from TRBV5-4 and TRBJ2-7; TRBD1 or TRBD2 may be the D gene (5 bases each). Trimming removed 4 bases from V and 6 bases from J, with 17 bases in between. The CDR3 covers 14 residues. Germline assignment: CDR1 SGHNT and CDR2 YYREEE (reference sequence). DNA of the CDR3: TGTGCCAGCAGCCCGGGACGGGAAAAAGGCGAGCAGTACTTC. It translates to CASSPGREKGEQYF.

The rearrangement joins TRBV5-4 to TRBJ1-2, with D unclear. This CDR3 comprises 14 residues. Germline V gives CDR1 SGHNT, CDR2 YYREEE (reference sequence). V was clipped by 4 bases and J by 5 bases, with 15 bases between them. CDR3 protein: CASSLEQDRYGYTF. In DNA, the CDR3 is TGTGCCAGCAGCCTGGAGCAGGACCGGTATGGCTACACCTTC.

There are many counts of this clonotype. The chain couples TRBV30 to TRBJ1-2, with unresolved D. The CDR3 is 14 amino acids. Germline values: CDR1 GTSNPN, CDR2 SVGIG (reference sequence). Trimming took 0 bases from V and 6 from J, leaving 14 bases between them. The CDR3 DNA is TGTGCCTGGAGTGTGAGTCCCACGGACCATGGCTACACCTTC. Protein sequence: CAWSVSPTDHGYTF.

This clonotype was counted ten times or more. This sequence joins TRBV6-1 and TRBJ2-7; TRBD2 aligns across 7 bases. This CDR3 has 15 residues. Germline assignment: CDR1 MNHNS and CDR2 SASEGT. V gave up 1 base and J gave up 2 bases; unmatched junction bases: 5. CDR3 coding DNA: TGTGCCAGCAGTGAAGAGGGCGGGAGTCCCTACGAGCAGTACTTC. It yields the protein CASSEEGGSPYEQYF.

This clonotype has at least ten counts. The V gene is TRBV13, the J gene TRBJ1-1; D is perhaps TRBD1 (5 bases). Germline V gene data show CDR1 as PRHDT and CDR2 as FYEKMQ (reference sequence). The CDR3 spans 12 residues. V was cut by 3 bases and J by 4 bases, with 6 bases left in between. This chain's CDR3 is CASSLTVTEAFF. CDR3 bases: TGTGCCAGCAGCTTGACAGTCACTGAAGCTTTCTTT.

This clonotype was observed at least ten times. The rearrangement links TRBV28 to TRBJ2-1; 11 bases are a match to TRBD1. With V trimmed by 2 bases and J by 6 bases, 3 bases remained unmatched. The CDR3 totals 15 residues. Germline CDR1 MDHEN, CDR2 SYDVKM. The CDR3 loop is CASSLGGQGVNEQFF. CDR3 nucleotide sequence: TGTGCCAGCAGTTTAGGGGGACAGGGGGTCAATGAGCAGTTCTTC.

This clonotype was observed at least ten times. The chain is built from TRBV29-1 and TRBJ2-7; D remains ambiguous. Trimming cost V 4 bases and J 6 bases, with 10 bases left between them. CDR1 is SQVTM, CDR2 ANQGSEA, per germline. The CDR3 totals 11 residues. This CDR3 reads CSVGKGSEQYF. The CDR3 coding sequence is TGCAGCGTTGGTAAGGGCAGCGAGCAGTACTTC.

This chain uses TRBV11-2 with TRBJ2-1; tentatively, D is TRBD2 (6 bases). The CDR3 spans 17 residues. Germline V gene sequence: CDR1 SGHAT, CDR2 FQNNGV. V was cut by 5 bases and J by 0 bases, with 17 bases left in between. The CDR3 loop reads CASSPLGRRASYNEQFF. CDR3 DNA: TGTGCCAGCAGCCCCCTAGGACGGAGGGCCTCCTACAATGAGCAGTTCTTC. The full variable domain, with the rest looked up from reference TRBV11-2 and TRBJ2-1, is EAGVAQSPRYKIIEKRQSVAFWCNPISGHATLYWYQQILGQGPKLLIQFQNNGVVDDSQLPKDRFSAERLKGVDSTLKIQPAKLEDSAVYLCASSPLGRRASYNEQFFGPGTRLTVL.

The chain combines TRBV28 with TRBJ2-1, with 10 bases fitting TRBD2. J lost 3 bases, V lost 4 bases, and 18 bases had no gene match. From germline, CDR1 is MDHEN and CDR2 SYDVKM. CDR3 length: 20 amino acids. The CDR3 protein is CASSSSPSGREYKGYNEQFF. The CDR3 DNA sequence: TGTGCCAGCAGTTCATCCCCTAGCGGGAGAGAATACAAGGGCTACAATGAGCAGTTCTTC.

Worth noting for this clonotype: Given a much more abundant clone one base away, this may be a read error. This rearrangement joins TRBV28 to TRBJ1-1; 9 bases align to TRBD1. J lost 4 bases, V lost 3 bases, and 12 bases had no gene match. CDR1 is MDHEN and CDR2 is SYDVKM in the germline V gene. The CDR3 has 17 residues. The CDR3 loop is CASSFSGQGPMSTEAFF. CDR3 nucleotides: TGTGCCAGCAGTTTTTCCGGACAGGGGCCGATGAGCACTGAAGCTTTCTTT.

This clonotype was seen many times. V gene TRBV20-1 combines with J gene TRBJ2-7; 7 bases are a match to TRBD2. Per germline, CDR1 DFQATT and CDR2 SNEGSKA (reference sequence). This CDR3 is built from 13 residues. The V segment lost 1 base and the J segment 0 bases; nucleotides outside the gene matches: 0. CDR3 coding DNA: TGCAGTGCTAGAGGCGGGAGCTCCTACGAGCAGTACTTC. Translating gives CSARGGSSYEQYF.

This clonotype was found many times. The V call is TRBV6-1, the J call TRBJ2-2; a possible D gene is TRBD1 (6 bases). This CDR3 spans 13 amino acids. V gave up 6 bases and J gave up 5 bases, with 10 bases separating them. Germline V gene data show CDR1 as MNHNS and CDR2 as SASEGT. CDR3: CASREQGTGELFF. CDR3 coding DNA: TGTGCCAGCAGGGAACAGGGTACCGGGGAGCTGTTTTTT.

Ten or more counts support this clonotype. This sequence joins TRBV24-1 and TRBJ2-7; TRBD1 might be the D (6 bases). CDR1 is KGHDR and CDR2 is SFDVKD in the germline V gene. Trimming shortened V by 7 bases and J by 6 bases, and 9 bases separated the two germline ends. This CDR3 is built from 11 residues. CDR3 region: CATSQGFEQYF. For the CDR3, the DNA is TGTGCCACCAGCCAGGGGTTCGAGCAGTACTTC.

As for this clonotype: This may be a read error, as it is one base from a much larger clone. The J gene is TRBJ2-3, the V gene TRBV20-1, with D tentatively TRBD2 (5 bases). Germline V gives CDR1 DFQATT, CDR2 SNEGSKA (reference sequence). CDR3 size: 15 residues. Trimming took off 4 bases at V and 2 bases at J, with 16 bases between the two ends. This CDR3 reads CSATPPAGPTDTQYF. Written as DNA, the CDR3 is TGCAGTGCTACGCCTCCCGCGGGTCCCACAGATACGCAGTATTTT.

There are a few counts of this clonotype. The gene calls are TRBV3-1 and TRBJ2-5; D not resolved. The CDR3 covers 15 residues. The ends were cut back, 1 base at V and 5 bases at J, with 14 bases in the middle. CDR1 is LGHDT and CDR2 is YNNKEL in the germline V gene (reference sequence). The CDR3 loop is CASSQVGWVEETQYF. As DNA, the CDR3 is TGTGCCAGCAGCCAAGTAGGATGGGTGGAGGAGACCCAGTACTTC.